These T cell receptor beta chains were read from a single sample in a study of T cell repertoires in cytomegalovirus infection. TCRdb itself ran the reads through MiXCR, one entry per CDR3 protein. This table has about 830,000 distinct CDR3 sequences, 30% to 35% appearing once. Antigens for these TCRs are unknown. Sequencing used cultured CD8+ T cells from PBMCs, obtained from culture after CMV antigen stimulation. The receptors derive from a human donor in good health (CMV status not recorded). Some clones in this sample may be carry-over from other donors' samples. Each CDR3 is given with its conserved first and last residue. The D gene is left open where the match is weak. Part of the rows lack a size; the others show once, few, many or a class for expanded clones.

clone size	V gene	J gene	D gene	CDR3 DNA	CDR3 protein
-	TRBV7-2	TRBJ1-2	-	TGTGCCGGCAGCTTAGCCTTAGAAATATATGGCTACACCTTC	CAGSLALEIYGYTF
-	TRBV11-3	TRBJ2-1	-	TGTGCCAGCAGCTTAGATGTGCTAGCGGAGCAGTTCTTC	CASSLDVLAEQFF
-	TRBV20-1	TRBJ2-1	-	TGCAGTGCTAGTCGGTCCGGTAGCGGCTCCTACAATGAGCAGTTCTTC	CSASRSGSGSYNEQFF
-	TRBV4-2	TRBJ1-2	-	TGTGCCAGCAGCCAAGATGCAAGTCCCTATGGCTACACCTTC	CASSQDASPYGYTF
-	TRBV4-3	TRBJ2-1	-	TGCGCCAGCAGCCCCCGGGACTCCCCAAGGAGTGAGCAGTTCTTC	CASSPRDSPRSEQFF
-	TRBV7-9	TRBJ2-2	-	TGTGCCAGCAGCTTTCTAAGACAGGATCCGAACACCGGGGAGCTGTTTTTT	CASSFLRQDPNTGELFF
few	TRBV7-6	TRBJ1-6	-	TGTGCCAGCAGCTTAGGGCGCCGACAGACCTATAATTCACCCCTCCACTTT	CASSLGRRQTYNSPLHF
-	TRBV6-6	TRBJ2-1	-	TGTGCCAGCAGTTACCTTGGGACACACACCTCCTACAATGAGCAGTTCTTC	CASSYLGTHTSYNEQFF
-	TRBV20-1	TRBJ2-1	TRBD2	TGCAGTGCCGCGGGGCTAGCGGGGGGGCGCGGCAATGAGCAGTTCTTC	CSAAGLAGGRGNEQFF
-	TRBV5-1	TRBJ2-5	TRBD1	TGCGCCAGCAAGGACAGGGAGTACGAGACCCAGTACTTC	CASKDREYETQYF
-	TRBV4-1	TRBJ2-1	TRBD2	TGCGCCAGCAGCCAAGAGGAACTAGCGATAGGTGAGCAGTTCTTC	CASSQEELAIGEQFF
-	TRBV7-9	TRBJ2-2	-	TGTGCCAGCAGCTTCGTGGGTAGCGCCGGGGAGCTGTTTTTT	CASSFVGSAGELFF
-	TRBV11-2	TRBJ1-3	-	TGTGCCAGCAGCTTAGGACCCTCTGACACCATATATTTT	CASSLGPSDTIYF
once	TRBV20-1	TRBJ2-1	-	TGCAGTGCTAGGACCCGCAGGGAGCAGTTCTTC	CSARTRREQFF
-	TRBV7-8	TRBJ2-1	-	TGTGCCAGCAGCTTAGAACTAGTCGGGGTGCAGTTCTTC	CASSLELVGVQFF
many	TRBV7-2	TRBJ2-7	TRBD1	TGTGCCAGCAGCTCCTCGGGACAGAGACTTTACGAGCAGTACTTC	CASSSSGQRLYEQYF
few	TRBV7-9	TRBJ2-5	TRBD1	TGTGCCAGCAGCCTATTACAGGGGGCGGAAGAGACCCAGTACTTC	CASSLLQGAEETQYF
-	TRBV10-2	TRBJ2-1	-	TGCGCCAGCTATGACGGGGGATGGGGATACAATGAGCAGTTCTTC	CASYDGGWGYNEQFF
few	TRBV2	TRBJ1-4	TRBD1	TGTGCCAGCAGGGACCCACAGGGGGCAGAAGGTGAAAAACTGTTTTTT	CASRDPQGAEGEKLFF
few	TRBV12-3/TRBV12-4	TRBJ1-3	-	TGTGCCAGCAGTTTTCTGGTTTACTCTGGAAACACCATATATTTT	CASSFLVYSGNTIYF
few	TRBV6-5	TRBJ1-1	TRBD1	TGTGCCAGCAGTCCCCTGATAAAGGGGGCCAGTGAAGCTTTCTTT	CASSPLIKGASEAFF
many	TRBV7-2	TRBJ2-2	-	TGTGCCAGCAGCTTAGAACGTTACACGAACACCGGGGAGCTGTTTTTT	CASSLERYTNTGELFF
-	TRBV6-6	TRBJ2-5	-	TGTGCCAGCAGTTACATTGACAGGAAGAACCAAGAGACCCAGTACTTC	CASSYIDRKNQETQYF
few	TRBV28	TRBJ2-4	-	TGTGCCAGCAGACCACAGGGTACGGACATTCAGTACTTC	CASRPQGTDIQYF
-	TRBV12-3/TRBV12-4	TRBJ2-5	TRBD1	TGTGCCAGCAGTTCCGGAAGGGGGCTAGTTGGGGGCCAAGAGACCCAGTACTTC	CASSSGRGLVGGQETQYF
few	TRBV6-2/TRBV6-3	TRBJ2-1	-	TGTGCCAGCAGTTACCCCCGTGAAGGGGATCCCAATGAGCAGTTCTTC	CASSYPREGDPNEQFF
-	TRBV24-1	TRBJ2-1	TRBD1	TGTGCCACCAGTGATTTGATTCGAGACAGGGAAATTAAGTTCTTC	CATSDLIRDREIKFF
few	TRBV24-1	TRBJ2-1	TRBD1	TGTGCCACCTCCTCTCCTCAGGGGGTTTCCTACAATGAGCAGTTCTTC	CATSSPQGVSYNEQFF
-	TRBV12-3/TRBV12-4	TRBJ1-1	-	TGTGCCAGCAGGACGGGGTTTTGGGTGAACACTGAAGCTTTCTTT	CASRTGFWVNTEAFF
-	TRBV2	TRBJ1-2	-	TGTGCCAGCAGTGCGGCGGGTGACTATGGCTACACCTTC	CASSAAGDYGYTF
few	TRBV23-1	TRBJ2-5	-	TGCGCCAGCAGTCACCAGGCCCCCGGACAGTCTCTCCAAGAGACCCAGTACTTC	CASSHQAPGQSLQETQYF
-	TRBV27	TRBJ1-2	-	TGTGCCAGCAGTTTGGGCACCCCTAACTATGGCTACACCTTC	CASSLGTPNYGYTF
-	TRBV19	TRBJ2-3	-	TGTGCCAGTAGTATAGGGGCGGCAGGGGCGCCCACAGATACGCAGTATTTT	CASSIGAAGAPTDTQYF
-	TRBV5-6	TRBJ1-6	-	TGTGCCAGCACCCGTGCGGGGGGACACCTCTATAATTCACCCCTCCACTTT	CASTRAGGHLYNSPLHF
-	TRBV7-6	TRBJ2-1	TRBD2	TGTGCCAGCAGCTTTCGACTAGCGGGGGGACCCGTCGGGGGCGATGAGCAGTTCTTC	CASSFRLAGGPVGGDEQFF
-	TRBV2	TRBJ2-6	-	TGTGCCAGCAGTGCCCTGGTCAGAGGGGCCAACGTCCTGACTTTC	CASSALVRGANVLTF
-	TRBV19	TRBJ2-3	-	TGTGCCAGTAGTATAGGGCACGGGGCAGATACGCAGTATTTT	CASSIGHGADTQYF
-	TRBV12-3/TRBV12-4	TRBJ1-1	-	TGTGCCAGCAGTCCCGGGGGTGGGATTTACACTGAAGCTTTCTTT	CASSPGGGIYTEAFF
few	TRBV7-8	TRBJ2-4	-	TGTGCCAGCAGCCACCGTATTGGGGGCCTCATTCAGTACTTC	CASSHRIGGLIQYF
-	TRBV6-5	TRBJ1-3	-	TGTGCCAGCAGTCCATCGACGCCGCCCGTTGGAAACACCATATATTTT	CASSPSTPPVGNTIYF
-	TRBV2	TRBJ2-1	TRBD2	TGTGCCACCACTAGCGGGGGGAGCAATGAGCAGTTCTTC	CATTSGGSNEQFF
-	TRBV7-6	TRBJ2-1	-	TGTGCCAGCAGCTTATGGGGGGCGGGGTACAATGAGCAGTTCTTC	CASSLWGAGYNEQFF
few	TRBV7-2	TRBJ2-1	TRBD1	TGTGCCAGCAGCTTAGACCTGGGACAGGGTGCTCATAGGAATGAGCAGTTCTTC	CASSLDLGQGAHRNEQFF
-	TRBV4-2	TRBJ2-1	TRBD2	TGTGCCAGCAGCCTACTACCGGGGGGTTACAATGAGCAGTTCTTC	CASSLLPGGYNEQFF
-	TRBV4-2	TRBJ1-1	-	TGTGCCAGCAGCCAAGATCCGGGGTACACTGAAGCTTTCTTT	CASSQDPGYTEAFF
-	TRBV6-5	TRBJ2-2	TRBD2	TGTGCCAGCAGTTTCCTGACTAGCGGGGGGGCCAACGGGGAGCTGTTTTTT	CASSFLTSGGANGELFF
-	TRBV7-6	TRBJ2-3	-	TGTGCCAGCAGCGTGGACGGAGTGCTGGGTCGGTTGTACGGAGATACGCAGTATTTT	CASSVDGVLGRLYGDTQYF
few	TRBV7-3	TRBJ1-3	-	TGTGCCAGCAGTCTTAGTGGTCACACCATATATTTT	CASSLSGHTIYF
-	TRBV6-2/TRBV6-3	TRBJ2-1	-	TGTGCCAGCAGCATTGGGGTTATTGAGCAGTTCTTC	CASSIGVIEQFF
many	TRBV7-8	TRBJ1-1	-	TGTGCCAGCAGCTTAGACCCGGCCCCGGGGACTGAAGCTTTCTTT	CASSLDPAPGTEAFF
-	TRBV15	TRBJ1-4	TRBD1	TGTGCCACCAGCATTCGACAGGGGGGATATGAAAAACTGTTTTTT	CATSIRQGGYEKLFF
few	TRBV20-1	TRBJ2-2	-	TGCAGTGCTAGAGATCCCCCTGGGGAGCTGTTTTTT	CSARDPPGELFF
few	TRBV6-2/TRBV6-3	TRBJ2-2	-	TGTGCCAGCACCCTCCTGTGGGGGGCAGGCGGGGAGCTGTTTTTT	CASTLLWGAGGELFF